What follows is one T cell receptor (beta chain) and its context. Germline V gene data show CDR1 as MNHNS and CDR2 as SASEGT. This CDR3 region has 14 residues. The sample is drawn from a study of ipilimumab plus nivolumab after autologous stem cell transplantation. Profiling relied on immunoSEQ multiplex PCR, and the TCRdb table lists in-frame clones only, not all of them. The table has around 20,000 clones, 77% seen once. The material sequenced was PBMCs, taken in a trial of ipilimumab plus nivolumab as post-transplant consolidation. This chain joins TRBV6-1 and TRBJ2-4; TRBD2 matches at 12 bases. The TCR sequence derives from a male donor with diffuse large B-cell lymphoma. CDR3 loop: CAVLAGGSLNIQYF. DNA of the CDR3: TGTGCGGTACTAGCGGGGGGATCTCTGAACATTCAGTACTTC.